This TCR beta chain was captured in a study of blood T cell repertoires in COVID-19. Study in general: COVID-19 samples from acute and convalescent phases originated in the United States, Italy and Spain. PBMCs, B-cell-depleted T cells, or T cells were the source of the cDNA or gDNA that made up the material.

The length of the CDR3 is 15 residues. The germline V and J ends were trimmed by 6 bases and 8 bases, with 22 bases remaining between them. Germline V lookup: CDR1 MNHEY, CDR2 SVGAGI. Original methodology: From reference gene primer amplification, estimates of nucleated cell counts were derived. Sequenced by immunoSEQ multiplex PCR; TCRdb stores in-frame clones only, minus some. V and J calls and clone size are copied from that table; D and trimming were computed from the DNA. The sample shows roughly 170,000 clones, 60% to 80% of them seen only once. Sample: peripheral blood. J is TRBJ1-2 and V is TRBV6-5, with D tentatively TRBD1 (6 bases). The receptor was derived from a woman between 65 and 79 years old with acute or convalescent COVID-19. The CDR3 here is CASRVFRFSGGGYTF. The CDR3 region has the DNA TGTGCCAGCAGGGTCTTTCGTTTCTCGGGGGGCGGCTACACCTTC.